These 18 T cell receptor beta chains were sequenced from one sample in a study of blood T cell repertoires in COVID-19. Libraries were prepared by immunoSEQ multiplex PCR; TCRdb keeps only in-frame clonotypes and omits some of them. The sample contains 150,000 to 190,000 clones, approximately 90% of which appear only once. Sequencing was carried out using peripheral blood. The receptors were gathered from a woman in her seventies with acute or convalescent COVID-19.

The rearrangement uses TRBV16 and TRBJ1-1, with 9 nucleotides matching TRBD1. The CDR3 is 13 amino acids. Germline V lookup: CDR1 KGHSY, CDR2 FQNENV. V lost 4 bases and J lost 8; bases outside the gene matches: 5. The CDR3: CASSPGQGREAFF. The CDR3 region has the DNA TGTGCCAGCAGCCCCGGACAGGGGCGAGAAGCTTTCTTT. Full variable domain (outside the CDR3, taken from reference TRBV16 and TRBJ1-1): GEEVAQTPKHLVRGEGQKAKLYCAPIKGHSYVFWYQQVLKNEFKFLISFQNENVFDETGMPKERFSAKCLPNSPCSLEIQATKLEDSAVYFCASSPGQGREAFFGQGTRLTVV.

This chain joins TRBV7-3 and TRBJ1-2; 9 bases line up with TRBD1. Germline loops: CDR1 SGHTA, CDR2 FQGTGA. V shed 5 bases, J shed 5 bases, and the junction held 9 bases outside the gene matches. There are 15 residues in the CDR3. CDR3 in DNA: TGTGCCAGCAGCCAGGGGACAGGGCCGGGGTATGGCTACACCTTC. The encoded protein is CASSQGTGPGYGYTF.

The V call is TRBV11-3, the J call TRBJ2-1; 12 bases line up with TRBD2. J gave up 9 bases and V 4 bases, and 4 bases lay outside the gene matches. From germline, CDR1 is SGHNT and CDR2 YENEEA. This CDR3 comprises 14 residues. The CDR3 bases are TGTGCCAGCAGCTCCGGACTAGCGGGGCGTGAGCAGTTCTTC. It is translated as CASSSGLAGREQFF.

In DNA form, the CDR3 reads TGTGCCAGCAGCTTTGTGGCGGGGGGGCCTAATGAGCAGTTCTTC. It codes for CASSFVAGGPNEQFF. The chain couples TRBV7-2 to TRBJ2-1; TRBD2 agrees at 9 bases. The CDR3 is 15 amino acids. Germline CDR1 is SGHTA and CDR2 is FQGNSA. V was clipped by 3 bases and J by 7 bases; unmatched bases: 7.

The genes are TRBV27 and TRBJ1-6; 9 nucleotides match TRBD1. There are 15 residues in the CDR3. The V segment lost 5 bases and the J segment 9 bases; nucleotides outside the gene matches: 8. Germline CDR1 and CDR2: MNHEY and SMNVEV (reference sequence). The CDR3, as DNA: TGTGCCAGCAGTGCGGAGGGACAGGGAAGTTCACCCCTCCACTTT. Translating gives CASSAEGQGSSPLHF.

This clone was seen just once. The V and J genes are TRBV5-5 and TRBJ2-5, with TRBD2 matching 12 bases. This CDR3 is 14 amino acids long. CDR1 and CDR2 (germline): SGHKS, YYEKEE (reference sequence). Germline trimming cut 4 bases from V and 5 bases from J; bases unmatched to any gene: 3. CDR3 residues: CASSTLAGGETQYF. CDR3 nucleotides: TGTGCCAGCAGCACCCTAGCGGGGGGGGAGACCCAGTACTTC.

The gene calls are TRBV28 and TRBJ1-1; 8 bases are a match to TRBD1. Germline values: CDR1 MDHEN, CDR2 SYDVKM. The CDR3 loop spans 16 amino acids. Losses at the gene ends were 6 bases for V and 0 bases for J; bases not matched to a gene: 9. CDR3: CASSTRQGPVNTEAFF. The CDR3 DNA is TGTGCCAGCAGCACCCGACAGGGGCCGGTGAACACTGAAGCTTTCTTT.

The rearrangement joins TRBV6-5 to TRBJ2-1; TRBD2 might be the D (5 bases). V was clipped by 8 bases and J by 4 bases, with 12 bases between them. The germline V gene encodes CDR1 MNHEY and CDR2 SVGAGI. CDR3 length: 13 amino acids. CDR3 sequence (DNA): TGTGCCAGCGGCCGGGGATCATACAATGAGCAGTTCTTC. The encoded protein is CASGRGSYNEQFF.

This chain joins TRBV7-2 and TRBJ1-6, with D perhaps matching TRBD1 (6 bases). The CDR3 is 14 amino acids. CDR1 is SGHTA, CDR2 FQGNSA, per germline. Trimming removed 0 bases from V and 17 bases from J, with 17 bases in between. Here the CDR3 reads CASSLAGAAPTVHF. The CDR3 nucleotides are TGTGCCAGCAGCTTAGCGGGGGCAGCCCCGACTGTCCACTTT.

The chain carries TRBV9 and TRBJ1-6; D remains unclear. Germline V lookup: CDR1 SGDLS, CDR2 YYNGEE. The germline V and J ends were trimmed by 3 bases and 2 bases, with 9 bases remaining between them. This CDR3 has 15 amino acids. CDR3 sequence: CASSAEYPYNSPLHF. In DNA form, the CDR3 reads TGTGCCAGCAGCGCCGAGTACCCCTATAATTCACCCCTCCACTTT. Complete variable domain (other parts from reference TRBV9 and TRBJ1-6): DSGVTQTPKHLITATGQRVTLRCSPRSGDLSVYWYQQSLDQGLQFLIQYYNGEERAKGNILERFSAQQFPDLHSELNLSSLELGDSALYFCASSAEYPYNSPLHFGNGTRLTVT.

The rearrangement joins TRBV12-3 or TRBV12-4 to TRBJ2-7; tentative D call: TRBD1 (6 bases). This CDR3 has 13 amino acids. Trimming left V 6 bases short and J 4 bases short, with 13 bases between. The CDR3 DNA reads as TGTGCCAGCAGCCGTGGACAGCATTACGAGCAGTACGTC. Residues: CASSRGQHYEQYV.

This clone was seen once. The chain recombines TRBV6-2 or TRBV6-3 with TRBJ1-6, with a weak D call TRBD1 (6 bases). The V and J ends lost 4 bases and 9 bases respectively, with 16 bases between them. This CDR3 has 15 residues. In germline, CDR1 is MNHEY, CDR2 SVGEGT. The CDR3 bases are TGTGCCAGCAGTTTTCCTACAGGGTTCGGTTCACCCCTCCACTTT. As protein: CASSFPTGFGSPLHF.

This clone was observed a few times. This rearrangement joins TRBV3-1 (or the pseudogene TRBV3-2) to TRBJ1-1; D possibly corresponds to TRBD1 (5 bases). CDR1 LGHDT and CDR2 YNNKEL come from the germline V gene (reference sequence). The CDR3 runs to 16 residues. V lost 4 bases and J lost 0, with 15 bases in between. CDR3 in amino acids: CASSRQTGGLNTEAFF. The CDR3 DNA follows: TGTGCCAGCAGCCGACAGACGGGAGGTCTGAACACTGAAGCTTTCTTT.

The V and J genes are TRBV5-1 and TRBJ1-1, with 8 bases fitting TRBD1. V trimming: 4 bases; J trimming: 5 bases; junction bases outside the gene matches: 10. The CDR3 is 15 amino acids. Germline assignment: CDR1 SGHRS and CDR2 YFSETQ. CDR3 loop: CASSHQGAGGTEAFF. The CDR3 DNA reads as TGCGCCAGCAGCCATCAGGGGGCCGGGGGAACTGAAGCTTTCTTT.

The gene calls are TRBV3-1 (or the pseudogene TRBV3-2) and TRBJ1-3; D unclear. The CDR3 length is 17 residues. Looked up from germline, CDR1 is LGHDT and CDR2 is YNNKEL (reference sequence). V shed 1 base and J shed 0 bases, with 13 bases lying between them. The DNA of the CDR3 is TGTGCCAGCAGCCAAGCCTCTAACGGTCCCTCTGGAAACACCATATATTTT. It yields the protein CASSQASNGPSGNTIYF.

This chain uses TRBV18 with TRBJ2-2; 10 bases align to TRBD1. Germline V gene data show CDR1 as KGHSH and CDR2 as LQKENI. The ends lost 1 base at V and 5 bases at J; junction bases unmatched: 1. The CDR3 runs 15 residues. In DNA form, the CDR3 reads TGTGCCAGCTCACCACGGACAGGGGGTACCGGGGAGCTGTTTTTT. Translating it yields CASSPRTGGTGELFF.

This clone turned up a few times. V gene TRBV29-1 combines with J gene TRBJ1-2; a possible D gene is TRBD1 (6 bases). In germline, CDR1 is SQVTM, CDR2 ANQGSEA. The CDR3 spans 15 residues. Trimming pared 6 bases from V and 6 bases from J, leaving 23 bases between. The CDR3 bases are TGCAGCGTGGCCCCTGCAACAGGGAGTTTTCATGGCTACACCTTC. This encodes CSVAPATGSFHGYTF.

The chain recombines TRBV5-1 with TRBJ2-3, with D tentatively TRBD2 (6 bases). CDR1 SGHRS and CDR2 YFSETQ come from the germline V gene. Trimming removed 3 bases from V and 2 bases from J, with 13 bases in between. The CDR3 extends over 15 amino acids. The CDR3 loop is CASSSGEVPTDTQYF. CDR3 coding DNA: TGCGCCAGCAGCTCCGGGGAGGTCCCCACAGATACGCAGTATTTT.